This TCR beta chain was identified in a study of T-cell reconstitution after alpha-beta-depleted transplantation in children. Study-wide results and limits: A year had passed since transplant, and T-cell counts and diversity by then came mostly from newly produced T cells. The high TCRbeta diversity at day 60 in some patients came from surviving recipient T cells and thymic progenitors. About two months after transplant, alpha-beta T cells reportedly came from several hundred expanded graft clones.

The V end was cut by 0 bases, the J end by 9 bases, with 10 bases between. Germline-derived CDR1 and CDR2 are SGHRS and YFSETQ. The CDR3 runs 13 residues. This sample's TCRbeta library carried unique molecular identifier barcodes. MiXCR, run by TCRdb on the PCR reads, gives a single entry per CDR3 protein. Of about 830,000 distinct CDR3 sequences listed, roughly 16% are singletons. Concerning this clonotype: Its antigen is as yet unknown.

J is TRBJ2-1 and V is TRBV5-1, with unresolved D. The material sequenced was PBMCs, mostly from graft donor cells, taken 360 days after TCRalphabeta/CD19-depleted stem cell transplant. The receptor was isolated from a male patient younger than 18 who had a stem cell transplant for acute lymphoblastic leukemia, so the T cells may come from the graft donor. The CDR3 nucleotides are TGCGCCAGCAGCTTGGCCCTGGGTAGTGAGCAGTTCTTC. Translated, it gives CASSLALGSEQFF.